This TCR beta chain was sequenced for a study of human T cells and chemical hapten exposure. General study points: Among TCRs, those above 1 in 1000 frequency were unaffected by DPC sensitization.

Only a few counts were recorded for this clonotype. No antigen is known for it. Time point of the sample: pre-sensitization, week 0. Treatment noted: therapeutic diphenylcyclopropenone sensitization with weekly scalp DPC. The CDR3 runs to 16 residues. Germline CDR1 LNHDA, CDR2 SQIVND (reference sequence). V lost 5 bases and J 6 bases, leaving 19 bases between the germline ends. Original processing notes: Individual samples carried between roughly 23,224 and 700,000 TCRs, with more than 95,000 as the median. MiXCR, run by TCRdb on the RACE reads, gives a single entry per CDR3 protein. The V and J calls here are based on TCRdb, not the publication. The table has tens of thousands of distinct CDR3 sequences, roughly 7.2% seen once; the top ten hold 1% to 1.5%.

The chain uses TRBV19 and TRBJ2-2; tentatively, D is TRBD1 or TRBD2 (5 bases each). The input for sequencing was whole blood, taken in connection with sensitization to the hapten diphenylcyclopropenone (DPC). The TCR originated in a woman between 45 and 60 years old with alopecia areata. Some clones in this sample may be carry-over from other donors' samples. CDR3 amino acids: CASSPPFSGTAGELFF. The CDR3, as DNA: TGTGCCAGTAGTCCCCCGTTCTCGGGGACCGCCGGGGAGCTGTTTTTT.